This TCR beta chain comes out of a study of T cell repertoires in cytomegalovirus infection. Study-level findings and limits: The study found HLA-C-restricted CMV-specific TCR beta clonotypes dominating the ex vivo response. Adding up the frequency of public TCR beta families identified people who carried CMV plus the relevant HLA.

This CDR3 has 15 amino acids. After removal of 1 base from V and 3 bases from J, the junction contained 5 bases not matched to a gene. Germline CDR1 is SGHAT and CDR2 is FQNNGV. TCRdb reanalysed the reads using MiXCR and keeps one entry per CDR3 protein. The data contain more than 150,000 distinct CDR3 sequences, 17% of them singletons. This clonotype has more than one count but fewer than ten. The antigen is unknown. The chain links TRBV11-2 to TRBJ2-7; 8 bases are shared with TRBD2. Sequencing input: CD8+ T cells from PBMCs. The TCR comes from a human donor in good health (CMV status not recorded). Some clones in this sample may be carry-over from other donors' samples. DNA of the CDR3: TGTGCCAGCAGCTTAGGGGCTAGCGGGCGCTACGAGCAGTACTTC. Its translation: CASSLGASGRYEQYF.